These 14 T cell receptor beta chains were all obtained from the same sample, sequenced in a study of blood T cell repertoires in COVID-19. Here immunoSEQ multiplex PCR was the method, and the copy in TCRdb shows in-frame clones only, minus some. The sample includes around 130,000 clones, roughly four fifths seen only once; the top ten take about an eighth. Input material: peripheral blood. The receptors derive from a human donor in a cohort sampled during active COVID-19.

The chain uses TRBV7-8 and TRBJ1-1, with a possible D match to TRBD1 (5 bases). CDR1 SGHVS and CDR2 FQNEAQ come from the germline V gene. The length of the CDR3 is 14 residues. V lost 3 bases and J lost 1, with 9 bases in between. The CDR3 region has the DNA TGTGCCAGCAGCTTTTCAGGGCCGAACACTGAAGCTTTCTTT. Its translation is CASSFSGPNTEAFF.

Comments on this clone: An end of the junction does not agree with germline; a read error may underlie this. This chain links TRBV18 with TRBJ2-3; 13 positions agree with TRBD2. This CDR3 has 15 residues. Per the germline V gene, CDR1 is KGHSH and CDR2 is LQKENI. CDR3 coding DNA: TGTGCCTGCTCAGGGACTAGCGGGGAAGTCGTAACGCAGTATTTT. This gives the protein CACSGTSGEVVTQYF.

The chain carries TRBV2 and TRBJ2-7; D perhaps matches TRBD1 (5 bases). CDR3 size: 12 residues. Trimming removed 2 bases at V and 6 bases at J, with 8 bases between. Germline CDR1 is SNHLY and CDR2 is FYNNEI. CDR3 nucleotide sequence: TGTGCCAGCAGTGAACAGGGTTCCGAGCAGTACTTC. As protein: CASSEQGSEQYF.

V and J are TRBV4-2 and TRBJ2-5; no definite D call. Germline V CDR1 and CDR2: LGHNA, YNFKEQ. V dropped 0 bases and J dropped 4 bases, with 6 bases sitting between them. This CDR3 comprises 13 residues. The CDR3 protein is CASSQEIGETQYF. The CDR3 nucleotides are TGTGCCAGCAGCCAAGAGATCGGAGAGACCCAGTACTTC.

This sequence joins TRBV5-1 and TRBJ2-5; 9 bases line up with TRBD2. CDR1 and CDR2 (germline): SGHRS, YFSETQ. The CDR3 covers 14 residues. With 10 bases clipped from V and 0 bases from J, the junction kept 7 bases outside the gene matches. The CDR3 DNA reads TGCGCCTGCCGCGCGGGGGGGTACCAAGAGACCCAGTACTTC. It specifies CACRAGGYQETQYF.

This clone was observed a single time. The V and J genes are TRBV20-1 and TRBJ1-2, with D possibly TRBD1 on 5 matching bases. Trimming took 3 bases from V and 6 from J, leaving 11 bases between them. This CDR3 spans 12 amino acids. Germline values: CDR1 DFQATT, CDR2 SNEGSKA (reference sequence). In DNA, the CDR3 is TGCAGTGCTAGTCGGGGAGGGGATGGCTACACCTTC. This encodes CSASRGGDGYTF.

The chain recombines TRBV7-8 with TRBJ1-1, with D perhaps TRBD1 (5 bases). The CDR3 contains 16 residues. Deletions cut 2 bases from V and 3 bases from J, with 16 bases between. From germline, CDR1 is SGHVS and CDR2 FQNEAQ. The CDR3 is CASSLRDGGVHTEAFF. The CDR3 region has the DNA TGTGCCAGCAGCTTACGGGACGGGGGGGTCCACACTGAAGCTTTCTTT.

CDR3 sequence (DNA): TGTGCCACTAAGGACAGGGGGAATGAAAAACTGTTTTTT. It yields the protein CATKDRGNEKLFF. This chain links TRBV28 with TRBJ1-4; 10 bases are shared with TRBD1. Germline CDR1 MDHEN, CDR2 SYDVKM. V lost 10 bases and J lost 5; bases outside the gene matches: 4. The CDR3 length is 13 residues.

The V and J genes are TRBV11-1 and TRBJ2-1; D is perhaps TRBD1 (5 bases). V was cut by 3 bases and J by 4 bases, with 7 bases left in between. Germline V CDR1 and CDR2: SGHAT, FQDESV (reference sequence). There are 13 residues in the CDR3. The CDR3 DNA follows: TGTGCCAGCAGCTTCCAGGGATACAATGAGCAGTTCTTC. Protein sequence: CASSFQGYNEQFF. Complete variable domain (other parts from reference TRBV11-1 and TRBJ2-1): EAEVAQSPRYKITEKSQAVAFWCDPISGHATLYWYRQILGQGPELLVQFQDESVVDDSQLPKDRFSAERLKGVDSTLKIQPAELGDSAMYLCASSFQGYNEQFFGPGTRLTVL.

V is TRBV5-4 and J is TRBJ1-4, with a weak D call TRBD1 (6 bases). The CDR3 consists of 14 residues. Trimming removed 4 bases from V and 7 bases from J, with 14 bases in between. Germline V gene sequence: CDR1 SGHNT, CDR2 YYREEE (reference sequence). The CDR3 region is CASSMDRPGEKLFF. CDR3 coding DNA: TGTGCCAGCAGCATGGACAGACCAGGTGAAAAACTGTTTTTT.

The rearrangement uses TRBV19 and TRBJ2-1, with TRBD2 matching 9 bases. The CDR3 loop spans 18 amino acids. The V gene's germline CDR1 is LNHDA and CDR2 SQIVND (reference sequence). Trimming cost V 5 bases and J 6 bases; bases outside gene matches: 17. The chain's CDR3 is CASSRQGLPGTSSNEQFF. In DNA form, the CDR3 reads TGTGCCAGTAGTCGACAGGGACTCCCGGGGACTAGCAGCAATGAGCAGTTCTTC. Full variable domain (missing parts from reference TRBV19 and TRBJ2-1): DGGITQSPKYLFRKEGQNVTLSCEQNLNHDAMYWYRQDPGQGLRLIYYSQIVNDFQKGDIAEGYSVSREKKESFPLTVTSAQKNPTAFYLCASSRQGLPGTSSNEQFFGPGTRLTVL.

This rearrangement joins TRBV21-1 to TRBJ2-3; the table gives TRBD2 as D, unverified against the DNA. TRBV21-1 is a pseudogene. This CDR3 has 17 residues. Here the CDR3 reads CASSKHSRGGRTDTQYF. The DNA for the CDR3 is TGTGCCAGCAGCAAACACAGCCGGGGGGGGCGCACAGATACGCAGTATTTT.

The chain carries TRBV28 and TRBJ2-7; a weak D match, TRBD2 (5 bases). Deletions cut 3 bases from V and 0 bases from J, with 9 bases between. The CDR3 is made up of 14 amino acids. Germline V gives CDR1 MDHEN, CDR2 SYDVKM. Here the CDR3 DNA reads TGTGCCAGCAGTTTTGTTCGGGACTCCTACGAGCAGTACTTC. It translates to CASSFVRDSYEQYF.

The chain is built from TRBV6-5 and TRBJ2-1; D is uncertain. Germline V gene data show CDR1 as MNHEY and CDR2 as SVGAGI. V was shortened by 3 bases and J by 6 bases, with 9 bases between the two germline ends. CDR3 length equals 13 residues. DNA of the CDR3: TGTGCCAGCAGTTATTCCTCGGGCAATGAGCAGTTCTTC. Translation gives CASSYSSGNEQFF.